This TCR beta chain emerged from a study of blood T cell repertoires in COVID-19. The overall study: Samples representing acute and convalescent COVID-19 were sourced from the United States, Italy and Spain. Nucleic acid was either cDNA or gDNA, and it came from T cells, B-cell-depleted T cells, or PBMCs.

Methods used by the authors: Using reference gene primer amplification, nucleated cell counts were estimated. Method: immunoSEQ multiplex PCR; TCRdb's copy keeps in-frame clones and lacks some. D and trimming come from the DNA, and the V and J calls and clone size come from that table. Altogether 55,000 to 80,000 clones are present, nearly 90% being singletons, with the ten largest covering 8% to 10%. The CDR3 covers 18 residues. Germline CDR1 SGHVS, CDR2 FQNEAQ. With V trimmed by 6 bases and J by 1 base, 15 bases remained unmatched. Sequencing used peripheral blood. V is TRBV7-8 and J is TRBJ1-5; 7 bases are a match to TRBD1. This receptor was taken from a man aged 45-60 years with active COVID-19. The CDR3 bases are TGTGCCAGCAGTTCGGACAGGTTGCTGGAGGAGAGCAATCAGCCCCAGCATTTT. As protein: CASSSDRLLEESNQPQHF.